This T cell receptor (beta chain) was found in a study of blood T cell repertoires in COVID-19. Generated by immunoSEQ multiplex PCR, the TCRdb table keeps only in-frame clones and is missing some. The sample has 70,000 to 95,000 clones; approximately 93% are singletons. This clone has just one count. CDR3 length equals 15 residues. V was clipped by 7 bases and J by 1 base; unmatched bases: 5. Per the germline V gene, CDR1 is WSHSY and CDR2 is SAAADI. The clonotype was recovered from a man aged 50-60 years with COVID-19, enrolled during active disease. Sequences were obtained from peripheral blood. The chain has TRBV10-2 and TRBJ2-2; 8 bases are a match to TRBD1. The CDR3 reads CASNTGTGNTGELFF. CDR3 sequence (DNA): TGCGCCAGCAATACCGGGACAGGGAACACCGGGGAGCTGTTTTTT.